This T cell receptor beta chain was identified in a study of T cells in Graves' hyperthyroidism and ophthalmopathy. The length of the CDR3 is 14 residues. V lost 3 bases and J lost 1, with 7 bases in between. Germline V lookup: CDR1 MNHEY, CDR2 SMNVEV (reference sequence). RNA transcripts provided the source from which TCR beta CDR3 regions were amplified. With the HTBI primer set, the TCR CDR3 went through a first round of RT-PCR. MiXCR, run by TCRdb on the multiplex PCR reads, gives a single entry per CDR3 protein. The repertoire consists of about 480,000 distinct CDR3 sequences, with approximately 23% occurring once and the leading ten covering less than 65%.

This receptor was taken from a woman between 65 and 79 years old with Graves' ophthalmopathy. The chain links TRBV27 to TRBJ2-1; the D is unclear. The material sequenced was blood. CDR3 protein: CASSFIDSYNEQFF. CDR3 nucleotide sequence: TGTGCCAGCAGTTTTATAGATTCCTACAATGAGCAGTTCTTC.